The 24 T cell receptor beta chains in this list originate from one sample, sequenced in a study of blood T cells in healthy people across ages. Together with a sample-barcoded 5' primer, a J-beta primer mix was included in a second PCR lasting about 6 to 11 cycles. Each CDR3 protein is one row after TCRdb ran MiXCR on the 5' RACE reads. The repertoire holds more than 1.4 million distinct CDR3 sequences, with 42% as singletons. Sequencing used blood. These receptors all stem from a woman under 30 in good health.

J is TRBJ2-1 and V is TRBV10-1; tentatively, D is TRBD1 (6 bases). The CDR3 is made up of 13 amino acids. Germline CDR1 is WNHNN and CDR2 is SYGVQD (reference sequence). V lost 2 bases and J lost 8, with 10 bases in between. CDR3 loop: CASSEGGSYEQFF. The CDR3 region has the DNA TGCGCCAGCAGTGAGGGGGGCAGCTATGAGCAGTTCTTC.

This chain connects TRBV6-4 to TRBJ2-1, with 8 bases identical to TRBD2. This CDR3 is built from 12 residues. Germline CDR1 MRHNA, CDR2 SNTAGT. V shed 2 bases and J 12 bases; nucleotides not matched to a gene: 3. The CDR3 DNA is TGTGCCAGCAGTGACAGCGGGACTAGGCAGTTCTTC. It yields the protein CASSDSGTRQFF.

This clonotype was counted only a few times. The genes are TRBV27 and TRBJ2-7; TRBD2 might be the D (5 bases). Germline CDR1 and CDR2: MNHEY and SMNVEV (reference sequence). V was shortened by 5 bases and J by 3 bases, with 14 bases between the two germline ends. The CDR3 spans 14 residues. The CDR3 DNA reads TGTGCCAGCAGTGGGAGAGGCCTCTACTACGAGCAGTACTTC. Amino acid sequence: CASSGRGLYYEQYF.

The V call is TRBV12-3 or TRBV12-4, the J call TRBJ2-3; perhaps TRBD1 as D (6 bases). This CDR3 comprises 13 residues. V lost 8 bases and J lost 2, with 11 bases in between. The CDR3 DNA reads as TGTGCCAGCGACCGACAGGCCACAGATACGCAGTATTTT. This codes for CASDRQATDTQYF.

CDR3 protein: CASSFEGDGQPQHF. CDR3 in DNA: TGTGCCAGCAGCTTTGAGGGGGACGGTCAGCCCCAGCATTTT. The chain carries TRBV7-9 and TRBJ1-5; D may be TRBD1 (6 bases). Germline V gene sequence: CDR1 SEHNR, CDR2 FQNEAQ (reference sequence). The CDR3 has 14 residues. V was cut by 3 bases and J by 6 bases, with 12 bases left in between.

Points on this clonotype: The junction departs from the called germline gene at one end, perhaps through a read error. V is TRBV27 and J is TRBJ1-6, with a tentative D call TRBD1 (6 bases). Germline V gives CDR1 MNHEY, CDR2 SMNVEV (reference sequence). CDR3 length equals 16 residues. This CDR3 reads CASSFSRGRDNSPPHF. CDR3 nucleotide sequence: TGTGCCAGCAGTTTCTCCAGGGGCCGAGATAATTCACCCCCCCACTTT.

This sequence joins TRBV12-3 or TRBV12-4 and TRBJ2-2; no clear D. V lost 8 bases and J lost 1, with 2 bases in between. The CDR3 loop spans 11 amino acids. CDR3 amino acids: CASLNTGELFF. CDR3 DNA sequence: TGTGCCAGCTTGAACACCGGGGAGCTGTTTTTT.

This sequence joins TRBV14 and TRBJ2-5, with a weak D call TRBD1 (7 bases). The CDR3 totals 16 residues. The V gene lost 1 base and the J gene lost 5 bases, with 17 bases spanning the gap. Germline loops: CDR1 SGHDN, CDR2 FVKESK. Here the CDR3 reads CASSQGQGGSGETQYF. CDR3 DNA sequence: TGTGCCAGCAGCCAAGGACAGGGAGGATCTGGGGAGACCCAGTACTTC.

The sample holds a few counts of this clonotype. V and J are TRBV14 and TRBJ2-1, with 8 bases identical to TRBD1. Unmatched junction bases numbered 8, after V lost 4 bases and J lost 6 bases. Germline loops: CDR1 SGHDN, CDR2 FVKESK. This CDR3 comprises 15 residues. The CDR3 DNA reads as TGTGCCAGCAGCCCCGGACAGGGAGTAGGCAATGAGCAGTTCTTC. Translating gives CASSPGQGVGNEQFF.

In its sample, this clonotype was seen a few times. The V gene is TRBV12-3 or TRBV12-4, the J gene TRBJ2-2; D not resolved. The V and J ends lost 7 bases and 0 bases respectively, with 12 bases between them. This CDR3 spans 15 amino acids. The CDR3 nucleotides read TGTGCCAGCACCTTAAGCTCCGCGAACACCGGGGAGCTGTTTTTT. It yields the protein CASTLSSANTGELFF.

This clonotype was observed a few times. The V call is TRBV5-1, the J call TRBJ2-2; the D gene is possibly TRBD1 (6 bases). Germline CDR1 reads SGHRS; CDR2 reads YFSETQ. The CDR3 has 16 residues. Trimming pared 2 bases from V and 0 bases from J, leaving 11 bases between. The CDR3 DNA sequence: TGCGCCAGCAGCTTTGGCAGGGGTGCGAACACCGGGGAGCTGTTTTTT. Protein: CASSFGRGANTGELFF.

V gene TRBV7-3 combines with J gene TRBJ2-4; D is possibly TRBD2 (6 bases). TRBJ2-7 explains the end of the DNA better; the J call may be wrong. Germline V gene data show CDR1 as SGHTA and CDR2 as FQGTGA. There are 13 residues in the CDR3. The CDR3 is CASSPSTSNEQYF. CDR3 nucleotide sequence: TGTGCCAGCAGCCCTTCCACTAGCAACGAGCAGTACTTC.

This clonotype has only a few counts. V and J are TRBV7-9 and TRBJ1-5; no clear D. Trimming removed 5 bases from V and 7 bases from J, with 18 bases in between. CDR3 length equals 15 residues. From germline, CDR1 is SEHNR and CDR2 FQNEAQ (reference sequence). The CDR3 coding sequence is TGTGCCAGCAGCCCCACGGGCCACCCGGGACAGCCCCAGCATTTT. Translated, it gives CASSPTGHPGQPQHF.

V and J are TRBV6-1 and TRBJ2-1, with 7 bases lining up with TRBD1. The CDR3 covers 13 residues. Germline lookup yields CDR1 MNHNS and CDR2 SASEGT. The V gene end was trimmed by 6 bases and the J gene end by 6 bases; junction bases not matched to a gene: 5. CDR3 loop: CASRSGTVNEQFF. The CDR3 nucleotides read TGTGCCAGCAGATCCGGGACAGTCAATGAGCAGTTCTTC.

This clonotype has only a few counts. This chain uses TRBV6-6 with TRBJ2-3, with 8 bases fitting TRBD2. Unmatched junction bases numbered 5, after V lost 1 base and J lost 2 bases. This CDR3 has 16 amino acids. The germline CDR1 and CDR2 sequences are MNHNY and SVGAGI (reference sequence). The CDR3 is CASSYLAGGLTDTQYF. The CDR3, as DNA: TGTGCCAGCAGTTACTTGGCGGGGGGTCTCACAGATACGCAGTATTTT.

The genes are TRBV27 and TRBJ1-5; no firm D call. The CDR3 sequence is 15 residues long. Germline V gene sequence: CDR1 MNHEY, CDR2 SMNVEV (reference sequence). V was clipped by 4 bases and J by 0 bases, with 10 bases between them. CDR3 DNA: TGTGCCAGCAGTTACGACATTAATAGCAATCAGCCCCAGCATTTT. It codes for CASSYDINSNQPQHF.

This sequence joins TRBV12-3 or TRBV12-4 and TRBJ2-3; D may be TRBD1 or TRBD2 (5 bases each). V gave up 0 bases and J gave up 8 bases, with 12 bases separating them. The CDR3 has 14 amino acids. The CDR3 DNA follows: TGTGCCAGCAGTTTAGCAAGTAGAGGGGCTACGCAGTATTTT. Encoded protein: CASSLASRGATQYF.

The chain employs TRBV20-1 and TRBJ1-1, with D possibly TRBD1 on 5 matching bases. V shed 1 base and J shed 7 bases, with 13 bases lying between them. Per germline, CDR1 DFQATT and CDR2 SNEGSKA (reference sequence). The CDR3 is 13 amino acids. The CDR3 spells CSARGGAASEAFF. The CDR3 nucleotides read TGCAGTGCTAGAGGAGGGGCTGCTAGTGAAGCTTTCTTT.

There are a few counts of this clonotype. This sequence joins TRBV20-1 and TRBJ2-4; the match to TRBD2 covers 11 bases. V was clipped by 3 bases and J by 0 bases; unmatched bases: 1. The CDR3 covers 15 residues. CDR1 and CDR2 from the germline V gene are DFQATT and SNEGSKA (reference sequence). The DNA of the CDR3 is TGCAGTGCTAGGACTAGCGGGATAGCCAAAAACATTCAGTACTTC. This gives the protein CSARTSGIAKNIQYF.

This chain links TRBV18 with TRBJ2-3; maybe TRBD1 (6 bases). Germline lookup yields CDR1 KGHSH and CDR2 LQKENI. V lost 0 bases and J 2 bases, leaving 12 bases between the germline ends. The CDR3 is made up of 16 amino acids. The chain's CDR3 is CASSPPGQAYTDTQYF. DNA for the CDR3: TGTGCCAGCTCACCACCGGGACAAGCGTACACAGATACGCAGTATTTT.

This clonotype has more than one count but fewer than ten. The CDR3 protein is CASSHIGTGYNEQFF. The CDR3 DNA sequence: TGCGCCAGCAGCCACATCGGGACAGGGTACAATGAGCAGTTCTTC. J is TRBJ2-1 and V is TRBV4-1; the match to TRBD1 covers 9 bases. The CDR3 has 15 residues. After removal of 3 bases from V and 4 bases from J, the junction contained 4 bases not matched to a gene. Germline V gene data show CDR1 as MGHRA and CDR2 as YSYEKL.

The genes are TRBV2 and TRBJ2-3; D ambiguous. Germline V gene lookup returns CDR1 SNHLY and CDR2 FYNNEI. V gave up 4 bases and J gave up 8 bases, with 13 bases separating them. The CDR3 contains 13 residues. CDR3 nucleotide sequence: TGTGCCAGCAGTGGGGTGGCCCGAGGTACGCAGTATTTT. Its protein product is CASSGVARGTQYF.

This clonotype was counted between two and nine times. The chain employs TRBV20-1 and TRBJ2-3; D possibly corresponds to TRBD1 (6 bases). The CDR3 covers 17 residues. Between the trimmed V and J ends, which lost 3 bases and 0 bases, there was a span of 19 bases. Per the germline V gene, CDR1 is DFQATT and CDR2 is SNEGSKA (reference sequence). Written as DNA, the CDR3 is TGCAGTGCTAGGATGGGTGTTGGGGGCCGTAGCACAGATACGCAGTATTTT. Translated, it gives CSARMGVGGRSTDTQYF.

This clonotype was seen repeatedly, ten times or more. The chain joins TRBV29-1 to TRBJ2-7, with TRBD2 identical over 7 bases. There are 15 residues in the CDR3. With 2 bases clipped from V and 3 bases from J, the junction kept 10 bases outside the gene matches. Germline V gene lookup returns CDR1 SQVTM and CDR2 ANQGSEA. This CDR3 reads CSVELTGTKFYEQYF. CDR3 coding DNA: TGCAGCGTTGAACTAACCGGGACTAAATTCTACGAGCAGTACTTC.